Below are 28 T cell receptor beta chains sequenced from a single sample in a study of circulating tumor DNA in untreated peripheral T-cell lymphoma (dated by TCRdb to the early 2020s). The library was generated by the immunoSEQ multiplex PCR assay. TCRdb retrieved this table from immuneACCESS and kept in-frame rearrangements only. Not all clones are present; in checked studies, unresolved V genes account for under half, and no reason is known for the remainder. The sample table records about 6,600 clones; approximately 77% of these occur just once. Clones ranked in the top ten supply under 30% of the sample. The sequencing input was tumor tissue. The receptors stem from a human donor with peripheral T-cell lymphoma.

This chain joins TRBV18 and TRBJ1-2, with D possibly being TRBD1 (5 bases). Germline V gene data show CDR1 as KGHSH and CDR2 as LQKENI. With 5 bases removed from V and 3 bases from J, the gap between germline ends came to 16 bases. There are 15 residues in the CDR3. CDR3 protein: CASSSAGMRDYGYTF. The CDR3 DNA is TGTGCCAGCTCATCTGCAGGGATGAGAGACTATGGCTACACCTTC.

The chain links TRBV19 to TRBJ2-6; TRBD2 aligns across 10 bases. Germline-derived CDR1 and CDR2 are LNHDA and SQIVND (reference sequence). The V segment lost 6 bases and the J segment 2 bases; nucleotides outside the gene matches: 4. The CDR3 is 16 residues long. CDR3 protein: CASRPGLAPGANVLTF. The CDR3 nucleotides are TGTGCCAGTAGACCGGGACTAGCGCCTGGGGCCAACGTCCTGACTTTC.

This clone has a handful of counts. The chain links TRBV19 to TRBJ1-1, with no clear D. The V gene's germline CDR1 is LNHDA and CDR2 SQIVND (reference sequence). The CDR3 contains 13 residues. V lost 2 bases and J 2 bases, leaving 6 bases between the germline ends. The CDR3 sequence: CASSIQANTEAFF. CDR3 DNA: TGTGCCAGTAGTATACAGGCTAACACTGAAGCTTTCTTT.

The chain employs TRBV28 and TRBJ1-1; the D is unclear. Germline values: CDR1 MDHEN, CDR2 SYDVKM. With 2 bases removed from V and 6 bases from J, the gap between germline ends came to 13 bases. The CDR3 consists of 14 residues. This CDR3 is CASSLKGLFAEAFF. Here the CDR3 DNA reads TGTGCCAGCAGTTTAAAAGGCCTATTTGCTGAAGCTTTCTTT.

The chain combines TRBV5-1 with TRBJ2-3; 10 bases align to TRBD2. The CDR3 contains 16 residues. CDR1 is SGHRS and CDR2 is YFSETQ in the germline V gene. V lost 6 bases, J lost 0 bases, and 7 bases stayed unmatched. The CDR3 nucleotides are TGCGCCAGCAACCAGCGGGGGGGCTTTAGCACAGATACGCAGTATTTT. It is translated as CASNQRGGFSTDTQYF.

The J gene is TRBJ2-7, the V gene TRBV19; the D gene is possibly TRBD1 (6 bases). This CDR3 is 13 amino acids long. The V gene's germline CDR1 is LNHDA and CDR2 SQIVND (reference sequence). Trimming cost V 8 bases and J 2 bases, with 13 bases left between them. The chain's CDR3 is CASWSGDTYEQYF. The CDR3 nucleotides read TGTGCCAGTTGGTCAGGGGACACCTACGAGCAGTACTTC.

This clone was seen only a few times. The CDR3 protein is CASSPYTGATNEKLFF. The CDR3 DNA reads TGTGCCAGCTCACCTTATACAGGGGCCACTAATGAAAAACTGTTTTTT. The rearrangement joins TRBV6-8 to TRBJ1-4, with 7 bases lining up with TRBD1. CDR1 is MNHGY, CDR2 SAAAGT, per germline. The CDR3 contains 16 residues. V lost 8 bases to trimming and J lost 2 bases; unmatched junction nucleotides: 11.

The chain links TRBV19 to TRBJ1-1; D gene unclear. The CDR3 runs 13 residues. In germline, CDR1 is LNHDA, CDR2 SQIVND (reference sequence). Trimming removed 4 bases at V and 0 bases at J, with 6 bases between. CDR3 DNA: TGTGCCAGTAGTAAGACCTTGAACACTGAAGCTTTCTTT. This encodes CASSKTLNTEAFF.

The chain employs TRBV6-7 and TRBJ2-7; D is unclear. TRBV6-7 is annotated as an ORF whose role is uncertain. CDR3 length: 14 amino acids. The germline V and J ends were trimmed by 7 bases and 3 bases, with 16 bases remaining between them. The CDR3 region is CASNPGRRVYEQYF. In DNA form, the CDR3 reads TGTGCCAGCAACCCCGGCCGCCGTGTCTACGAGCAGTACTTC.

This rearrangement joins TRBV6-8 to TRBJ1-6; D ambiguous. Germline CDR1 and CDR2: MNHGY and SAAAGT. V was cut by 2 bases and J by 2 bases, with 16 bases left in between. The length of the CDR3 is 18 residues. CDR3 in amino acids: CASSYVPPAATYNSPLHF. The CDR3 DNA follows: TGTGCCAGCAGTTACGTGCCCCCGGCAGCAACCTATAATTCACCCCTCCACTTT.

This sequence joins TRBV2 and TRBJ2-3, with TRBD1 as a possible D gene (5 bases). The CDR3 consists of 13 residues. The germline V and J ends were trimmed by 7 bases and 2 bases, with 10 bases remaining between them. The germline gives CDR1 SNHLY, CDR2 FYNNEI. In DNA form, the CDR3 reads TGTGCCAGCATGGCAGGGATCACAGATACGCAGTATTTT. Amino acids: CASMAGITDTQYF.

The chain has TRBV6-7 and TRBJ2-7; TRBD1 agrees at 7 bases. TRBV6-7 belongs to the ORF category, with a function that is uncertain. V gave up 0 bases and J gave up 7 bases; unmatched junction bases: 9. The CDR3 has 15 residues. Here the CDR3 reads CASSYSYRTGWEQYF. CDR3 sequence (DNA): TGTGCCAGCAGTTACTCCTACCGGACAGGCTGGGAGCAGTACTTC.

The chain uses TRBV27 and TRBJ1-2, with TRBD1 matching over 9 bases. Per germline, CDR1 MNHEY and CDR2 SMNVEV (reference sequence). Unmatched junction bases numbered 7, after V lost 5 bases and J lost 6 bases. The CDR3 extends over 14 amino acids. CDR3 region: CASSARDRANGYTF. The CDR3 DNA reads TGTGCCAGCAGTGCCCGGGACAGGGCTAATGGCTACACCTTC.

As for this clone: One end of the junction does not line up with germline, which may come from a read error. The chain joins TRBV5-1 to TRBJ1-1; D call uncertain. In germline, CDR1 is SGHRS, CDR2 YFSETQ. The length of the CDR3 is 14 residues. CDR3 protein: CASSLAEATTEAFF. In DNA form, the CDR3 reads TGCGCCAGCAGTTTGGCCGAAGCCACCACTGAAGCTTTCTTT.

This chain links TRBV5-1 with TRBJ1-1; D is possibly TRBD1 (6 bases). The CDR3 is 14 amino acids. Trimming removed 4 bases at V and 5 bases at J, with 15 bases between. Germline V gives CDR1 SGHRS, CDR2 YFSETQ. CDR3 sequence: CASSPQGLWTEAFF. CDR3 bases: TGCGCCAGCAGCCCGCAGGGGCTGTGGACTGAAGCTTTCTTT.

This chain links TRBV28 with TRBJ2-7; the D gene is possibly TRBD2 (7 bases). This CDR3 comprises 15 residues. Trimming stripped 3 bases from V and 7 bases from J, with 19 bases between. Germline-derived CDR1 and CDR2 are MDHEN and SYDVKM. CDR3 bases: TGTGCCAGCAGTTTCCGGGGGGCCACTCGACTTGAGCAGTACTTC. This sequence encodes CASSFRGATRLEQYF.

On this clone itself: Compared with germline, one end of the junction differs, possibly owing to a read error. V and J are TRBV28 and TRBJ1-6, with 9 bases matching TRBD1. CDR1 is MDHEN and CDR2 is SYDVKM in the germline V gene. The CDR3 is 15 residues long. Here the CDR3 DNA reads TGTGCCATCGCCGAGACAGGGGGATATAATTTACCCCTCCATTTT. It specifies CAIAETGGYNLPLHF.

This chain uses TRBV25-1 with TRBJ2-1; D gene unclear. The CDR3 contains 14 residues. Trimming took off 8 bases at V and 3 bases at J, with 14 bases between the two ends. Per the germline V gene, CDR1 is MGHDK and CDR2 is SYGVNS. As DNA, the CDR3 is TGTGCCAGCGTTAACTCCTTCAGCTACAATGAGCAGTTCTTC. Translated: CASVNSFSYNEQFF.

The chain has TRBV30 and TRBJ2-7; tentatively, D is TRBD2 (5 bases). V lost 1 base to trimming and J lost 0 bases, with 13 bases between them. The CDR3 extends over 15 amino acids. Germline lookup yields CDR1 GTSNPN and CDR2 SVGIG (reference sequence). The CDR3 bases are TGTGCCTGGAGTGAGAGAGGGCTGAGCTCCTACGAGCAGTACTTC. This gives the protein CAWSERGLSSYEQYF.

The chain is built from TRBV18 and TRBJ2-2, with D possibly being TRBD1 or TRBD2 (5 bases each). The germline V gene has CDR1 KGHSH and CDR2 LQKENI. Trimming left V 3 bases short and J 6 bases short, with 17 bases between. The CDR3 has 16 residues. The CDR3 DNA reads TGTGCCAGCTCACCCTTGGGGGTCAGAGGATCCGGGGAGCTGTTTTTT. Protein sequence: CASSPLGVRGSGELFF.

The rearrangement links TRBV6-1 to TRBJ2-3; a weak D match, TRBD1 (5 bases). V dropped 0 bases and J dropped 5 bases, with 15 bases sitting between them. The CDR3 is 16 residues long. Germline CDR1 is MNHNS and CDR2 is SASEGT. The chain's CDR3 is CASSEAPAQGGDTQYF. CDR3 bases: TGTGCCAGCAGTGAAGCGCCTGCCCAGGGCGGAGATACGCAGTATTTT.

The V and J genes are TRBV18 and TRBJ1-5, with D unresolved. This CDR3 is built from 15 residues. V gave up 5 bases and J gave up 2 bases, with 13 bases separating them. Germline V CDR1 and CDR2: KGHSH, LQKENI. The CDR3: CASSTDPAGNQPQHF. The CDR3 bases are TGTGCCAGCTCAACAGACCCGGCGGGCAATCAGCCCCAGCATTTT.

The chain joins TRBV6-8 to TRBJ2-5; D uncertain. Germline CDR1 is MNHGY and CDR2 is SAAAGT. Between the trimmed V and J ends, which lost 6 bases and 2 bases, there was a span of 10 bases. CDR3 length: 13 residues. CDR3 nucleotide sequence: TGTGCCAGCAGCAGATCCCGTCAAGAGACCCAGTACTTC. This translates into CASSRSRQETQYF.

The CDR3 DNA reads as TGTGCTAGTAGTTTGTCGGGACAGGGCTTTTCACCCCTCCACTTT. It is translated as CASSLSGQGFSPLHF. This chain connects TRBV27 to TRBJ1-6, with 9 bases identical to TRBD1. Germline-derived CDR1 and CDR2 are MNHEY and SMNVEV (reference sequence). CDR3 size: 15 residues.

The chain recombines TRBV14 with TRBJ2-3; D uncertain. With 6 bases removed from V and 1 base from J, the gap between germline ends came to 11 bases. The CDR3 is 14 amino acids. From germline, CDR1 is SGHDN and CDR2 FVKESK. The CDR3 loop reads CASSGVIRTDTQYF. The DNA of the CDR3 is TGTGCCAGCAGTGGAGTTATTCGCACAGATACGCAGTATTTT.

This clone showed up just a few times. The chain has TRBV19 and TRBJ2-1; 9 nucleotides agree with TRBD1. Losses at the gene ends were 9 bases for V and 4 bases for J; bases not matched to a gene: 10. Germline CDR1 reads LNHDA; CDR2 reads SQIVND (reference sequence). CDR3 length: 15 amino acids. The CDR3 DNA reads TGTGCCAGCACTACGGGACAGGGAAAATACAATGAGCAGTTCTTC. Residues: CASTTGQGKYNEQFF.

This clone was seen only once. Relative to the germline gene, one junction end is altered; a read error may explain this. V usage is TRBV6-8 and J usage is TRBJ1-1; D gene ambiguous. The germline V gene encodes CDR1 MNHGY and CDR2 SAAAGT. The CDR3 has 14 residues. The CDR3 region has the DNA TGTGCCATCAGTGTAGGGTCGGTGAACACTGAAGCTTTCTTT. Amino acid sequence: CAISVGSVNTEAFF.

On this clone: Its ends do not fully match the called genes, so a read error is possible. The V call is TRBV12-5, the J call TRBJ1-5, with 7 bases fitting TRBD1. Germline V CDR1 and CDR2: LGHNT, FRNRAP. The length of the CDR3 is 14 residues. The chain's CDR3 is CASGLGGGKQPQHF. Written as DNA, the CDR3 is TGTGCTAGTGGTTTGGGAGGGGGCAAGCAGCCCCAGCATTTT.